This entry lists 18 T cell receptor beta chains sequenced from one sample in a study of Graves' ophthalmopathy and Graves' hyperthyroidism. CDR3 regions of TCR beta were amplified from RNA transcripts. First-round RT-PCR employed HTBI primers, with a second-round multiplex PCR after it. MiXCR, applied by TCRdb to the multiplex PCR reads, yields one record per CDR3 protein. The data contain 400,000 to 450,000 distinct CDR3 sequences, more than 20% of them singletons. The sequencing sample was made of peripheral blood. The receptors were gathered from a woman under 30 with stable Graves' hyperthyroidism.

This clonotype was counted many times. Its ends do not fully match the called genes, so a read error is possible. This chain uses TRBV12-3 or TRBV12-4 with TRBJ2-2, with D unresolved. There are 12 residues in the CDR3. The CDR3 loop reads CASSLNIGELFF. CDR3 DNA: TGTGCCAGCAGTCTAAACATCGGGGAGCTGTTTTTT.

Ten or more counts support this clonotype. This sequence joins TRBV20-1 and TRBJ2-7; D possibly uses TRBD1 or TRBD2 (6 bases each). The CDR3 spans 14 residues. CDR1 and CDR2 (germline): DFQATT, SNEGSKA (reference sequence). The V end was cut by 0 bases, the J end by 3 bases, with 12 bases between. The CDR3 protein is CSARDYEGGYEQYF. CDR3 bases: TGCAGTGCTAGAGATTATGAGGGGGGCTACGAGCAGTACTTC.

This clonotype showed up many times. The genes are TRBV5-4 and TRBJ1-6, with a weak D call TRBD1 (5 bases). CDR3 size: 15 residues. V was trimmed by 3 bases and J by 9 bases, leaving 16 bases between them. Germline-derived CDR1 and CDR2 are SGHNT and YYREEE (reference sequence). The CDR3 loop is CASSSDGGVGSPLHF. CDR3 in DNA: TGTGCCAGCAGCTCGGACGGGGGAGTTGGTTCACCCCTCCACTTT.

This clonotype has a handful of counts. The chain carries TRBV12-3 or TRBV12-4 and TRBJ1-1; TRBD1 aligns across 8 bases. Trimming removed 2 bases from V and 4 bases from J; junction bases left unmatched: 6. The CDR3 sequence is 15 residues long. For the CDR3, the DNA is TGTGCCAGCAGTTTAAGACCTACAGGGGGCACTGAAGCTTTCTTT. Translated: CASSLRPTGGTEAFF.

This clonotype came up many times. The CDR3 reads CASSFGTGGGFGYTF. CDR3 sequence (DNA): TGCGCCAGCAGCTTCGGGACAGGGGGCGGATTTGGCTACACCTTC. This chain uses TRBV5-1 with TRBJ1-2; 12 bases map to TRBD1. Unmatched junction bases numbered 6, after V lost 2 bases and J lost 7 bases. The CDR3 spans 15 residues. Germline loops: CDR1 SGHRS, CDR2 YFSETQ.

This clonotype was counted at least ten times. The CDR3 region is CASRGSFYGYTF. The CDR3 nucleotides read TGTGCCAGCCGGGGCTCCTTCTATGGCTACACCTTC. The chain has TRBV28 and TRBJ1-2; D is perhaps TRBD1 (5 bases). Germline V CDR1 and CDR2: MDHEN, SYDVKM. The CDR3 is 12 amino acids. The ends were cut back, 8 bases at V and 4 bases at J, with 11 bases in the middle.

Ten or more counts support this clonotype. Possible read error: a much larger clone is one base away. The chain links TRBV27 to TRBJ1-6, with D perhaps matching TRBD1 (6 bases). The germline gives CDR1 MNHEY, CDR2 SMNVEV (reference sequence). CDR3 length equals 16 residues. V lost 6 bases to trimming and J lost 0 bases, with 12 bases between them. The CDR3 DNA reads TGTGCCAGCAGCCCAGGACAGCTCTCCTATAATTCACCCCTCCACTTT. Its translation is CASSPGQLSYNSPLHF.

This clonotype was observed at least ten times. The rearrangement links TRBV6-2 or TRBV6-3 to TRBJ1-1, with a tentative D call TRBD1 (6 bases). Germline CDR1 MNHEY, CDR2 SVGEGT. Trimming took 0 bases from V and 11 from J, leaving 10 bases between them. There are 12 residues in the CDR3. CDR3 protein: CASSYSWGLAFF. CDR3 in DNA: TGTGCCAGCAGTTACTCTTGGGGGCTGGCTTTCTTT.

Ten or more counts support this clonotype. The chain has TRBV20-1 and TRBJ1-6; possible D gene TRBD1, 6 bases. CDR1 and CDR2 (germline): DFQATT, SNEGSKA (reference sequence). The V and J ends lost 3 bases and 4 bases respectively, with 13 bases between them. The CDR3 sequence is 15 residues long. Here the CDR3 reads CSARASGQYNSPLHF. Written as DNA, the CDR3 is TGCAGTGCTAGGGCAAGCGGACAGTATAATTCACCCCTCCACTTT.

In this sample, this clonotype turned up many times. This chain links TRBV6-2 or TRBV6-3 with TRBJ2-7; D is possibly TRBD1 or TRBD2 (5 bases each). The V end lost 1 base, the J end lost 6 bases, and 19 bases lay between the germline ends. The CDR3 runs to 16 residues. The germline V gene has CDR1 MNHEY and CDR2 SVGEGT. CDR3 DNA: TGTGCCAGCAGTTACTTTTCCGGGACCATAGCCGTCGAGCAGTACTTC. Its protein is CASSYFSGTIAVEQYF.

In its sample, this clonotype is medium-sized. This rearrangement joins TRBV20-1 to TRBJ1-6; a possible D gene is TRBD1 (6 bases). Germline V gene sequence: CDR1 DFQATT, CDR2 SNEGSKA (reference sequence). Trimming stripped 6 bases from V and 7 bases from J, with 22 bases between. The length of the CDR3 is 16 residues. The CDR3 DNA reads as TGCAGTGCCCCAAAAGAGGCGCACAGGGAAAATTCACCCCTCCACTTT. Translation gives CSAPKEAHRENSPLHF.

This clonotype has a count of ten or more. The CDR3 sequence is CASKRTSGSVEQYF. CDR3 nucleotides: TGTGCCAGTAAACGGACTAGCGGGAGTGTCGAGCAGTACTTC. The rearrangement links TRBV2 to TRBJ2-7, with 13 bases that match TRBD2. The CDR3 length is 14 residues. Trimming cost V 9 bases and J 6 bases; bases outside gene matches: 8. CDR1 and CDR2 from the germline V gene are SNHLY and FYNNEI.

Notes on this clonotype: A much larger clone differs from this one at a single base, so this may be a read error. V and J are TRBV30 and TRBJ1-3, with D unresolved. Germline assignment: CDR1 GTSNPN and CDR2 SVGIG (reference sequence). The length of the CDR3 is 11 residues. V lost 2 bases and J 6 bases, leaving 5 bases between the germline ends. The CDR3 spells CAWSPVNTIYF. The DNA of the CDR3 is TGTGCCTGGAGTCCAGTAAACACCATATATTTT.

The chain has TRBV7-2 and TRBJ2-7; 7 bases match TRBD2. Trimming at V came to 5 bases and at J to 6 bases, leaving 7 bases not matched to a gene. The CDR3 covers 13 residues. CDR1 is SGHTA and CDR2 is FQGNSA in the germline V gene. The DNA of the CDR3 is TGTGCCAGCAGCGGCCGGGGAGGGTTCGAGCAGTACTTC. The encoded protein is CASSGRGGFEQYF. The full variable domain, rest sourced from reference TRBV7-2 and TRBJ2-7, is GAGVSQSPSNKVTEKGKDVELRCDPISGHTALYWYRQSLGQGLEFLIYFQGNSAPDKSGLPSDRFSAERTGGSVSTLTIQRTQQEDSAVYLCASSGRGGFEQYFGPGTRLTVT.

This clonotype came up many times. This chain links TRBV11-2 with TRBJ1-2, with D possibly matching TRBD1 (6 bases). The CDR3 totals 14 residues. The germline CDR1 and CDR2 sequences are SGHAT and FQNNGV. V dropped 4 bases and J dropped 2 bases, with 11 bases sitting between them. The CDR3 coding sequence is TGTGCCAGCAGCTCCGGACAGCTCAACTATGGCTACACCTTC. Its translation: CASSSGQLNYGYTF.

This clonotype was detected many times. This chain joins TRBV9 and TRBJ1-1; possible D gene TRBD1, 5 bases. The V and J ends lost 4 bases and 4 bases respectively, with 11 bases between them. The CDR3 is 13 residues long. Germline V gene lookup returns CDR1 SGDLS and CDR2 YYNGEE. Here the CDR3 DNA reads TGTGCCAGCAGCCTGGGGCCATCCACTGAAGCTTTCTTT. Protein: CASSLGPSTEAFF.

In this sample, this clonotype turned up once. This chain uses TRBV5-1 with TRBJ1-3; D remains unclear. This CDR3 has 16 amino acids. Between the trimmed V and J ends, which lost 1 base and 0 bases, there was a span of 11 bases. CDR1 SGHRS and CDR2 YFSETQ come from the germline V gene. CDR3 loop: CASSLKERISGNTIYF. The CDR3 bases are TGCGCCAGCAGCTTGAAAGAGAGGATCTCTGGAAACACCATATATTTT.

This clonotype was counted ten times or more. The gene calls are TRBV12-3 or TRBV12-4 and TRBJ2-7; the match to TRBD2 covers 7 bases. This CDR3 is built from 15 residues. J gave up 0 bases and V 5 bases, and 7 bases lay outside the gene matches. The CDR3 sequence is CASSAAGLSSYEQYF. For the CDR3, the DNA is TGTGCCAGCAGTGCAGCGGGACTGAGCTCCTACGAGCAGTACTTC.